Listed here is a single TCR beta chain. Its target is not known. Germline CDR1 reads GTSNPN; CDR2 reads SVGIG (reference sequence). The V end was cut by 0 bases, the J end by 4 bases, with 12 bases between. This CDR3 has 14 amino acids. The data were taken from a study of shared clonotypes between healthy human individuals. Overall study: Three CD4 naive, three CD4 memory, two CD8 naive and one CD8 memory plate were used per donor. General study points: It was anticipated that sequencing depth would influence how many clonotypes donors shared.

Clones were sequenced by immunoSEQ multiplex PCR, and TCRdb holds only the in-frame ones, with some missing. The data contain 950,000 to 1,300,000 clones, around 74% of them singletons. Sequencing input: memory CD4+ T cells sorted from blood. As for subset: CD45RA-negative fraction. The sequence came from a man between 18 and 29 years old in good health. J is TRBJ1-2 and V is TRBV30; D is uncertain. The CDR3 nucleotides read TGTGCCTGGAGTGTACAACTTTCGGGCTATGGCTACACCTTC. As protein: CAWSVQLSGYGYTF. Full variable domain (rest looked up from reference TRBV30 and TRBJ1-2): SQTIHQWPATLVQPVGSPLSLECTVEGTSNPNLYWYRQAAGRGLQLLFYSVGIGQISSEVPQNLSASRPQDRQFILSSKKLLLSDSGFYLCAWSVQLSGYGYTFGSGTRLTVV.